This TCR beta chain was sequenced for a study of blood T cell repertoires in COVID-19. The assay was immunoSEQ multiplex PCR, and TCRdb's table has in-frame clones only and misses some. The sample yields over 200,000 clones, 86% seen once. Germline CDR1 SGHNT, CDR2 YYREEE (reference sequence). Trimming left V 2 bases short and J 6 bases short, with 15 bases between. The CDR3 contains 16 residues. The sequenced sample consisted of peripheral blood. This clonotype was sampled from a man aged 25-45 years who had recovered from COVID-19. The chain uses TRBV5-4 and TRBJ1-6, with a weak D call TRBD1 (6 bases). This CDR3 is CASSFGGQKSNSPLHF. In DNA, the CDR3 is TGTGCCAGCAGCTTCGGGGGGCAGAAGAGTAATTCACCCCTCCACTTT.